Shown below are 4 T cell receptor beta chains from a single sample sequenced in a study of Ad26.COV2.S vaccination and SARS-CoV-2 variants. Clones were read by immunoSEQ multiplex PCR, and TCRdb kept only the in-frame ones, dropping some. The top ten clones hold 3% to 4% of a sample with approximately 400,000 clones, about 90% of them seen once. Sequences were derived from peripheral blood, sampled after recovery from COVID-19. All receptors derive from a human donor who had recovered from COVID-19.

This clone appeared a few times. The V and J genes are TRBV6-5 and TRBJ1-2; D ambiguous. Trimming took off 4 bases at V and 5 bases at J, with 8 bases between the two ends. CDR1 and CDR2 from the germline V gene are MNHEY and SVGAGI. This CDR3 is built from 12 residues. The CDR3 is CASSFSGYGYTF. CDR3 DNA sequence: TGTGCCAGCAGTTTTTCGGGGTATGGCTACACCTTC.

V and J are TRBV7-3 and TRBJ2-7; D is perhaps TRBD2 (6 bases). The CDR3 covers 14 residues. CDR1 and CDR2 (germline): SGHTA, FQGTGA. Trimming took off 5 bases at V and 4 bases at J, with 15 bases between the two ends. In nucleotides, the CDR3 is TGTGCCAGCAGCCCCGCCGCGGGATCTTACGAGCAGTACTTC. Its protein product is CASSPAAGSYEQYF.

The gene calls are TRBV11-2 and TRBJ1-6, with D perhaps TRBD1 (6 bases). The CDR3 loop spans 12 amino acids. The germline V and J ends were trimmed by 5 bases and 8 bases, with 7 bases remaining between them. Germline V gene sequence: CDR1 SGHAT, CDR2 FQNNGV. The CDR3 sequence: CASSTGYSPLHF. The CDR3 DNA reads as TGTGCCAGCAGCACAGGGTATTCACCCCTCCACTTT.

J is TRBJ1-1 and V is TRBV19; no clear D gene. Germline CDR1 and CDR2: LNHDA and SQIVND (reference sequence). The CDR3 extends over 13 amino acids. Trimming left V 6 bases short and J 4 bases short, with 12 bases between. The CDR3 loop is CASSGVSGTEAFF. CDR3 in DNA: TGTGCCAGTAGCGGGGTGTCCGGCACTGAAGCTTTCTTT.